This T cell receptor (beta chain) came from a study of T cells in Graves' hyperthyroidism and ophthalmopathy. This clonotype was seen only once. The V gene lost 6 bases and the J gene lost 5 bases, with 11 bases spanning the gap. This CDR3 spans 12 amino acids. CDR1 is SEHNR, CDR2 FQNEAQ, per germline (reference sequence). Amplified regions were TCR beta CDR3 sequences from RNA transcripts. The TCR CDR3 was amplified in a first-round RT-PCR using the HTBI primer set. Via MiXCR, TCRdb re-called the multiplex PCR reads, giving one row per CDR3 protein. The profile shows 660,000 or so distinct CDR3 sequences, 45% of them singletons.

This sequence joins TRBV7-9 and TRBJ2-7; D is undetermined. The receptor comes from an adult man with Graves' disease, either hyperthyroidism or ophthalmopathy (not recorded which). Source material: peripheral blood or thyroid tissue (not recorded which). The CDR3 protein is CASSRDEDEQYF. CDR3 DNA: TGTGCCAGCAGTAGAGATGAGGACGAGCAGTACTTC.